Sequencing of this T cell receptor (beta chain) was carried out in a study of shared clonotypes between healthy human individuals. Trimming took 1 base from V and 0 from J, leaving 10 bases between them. Germline V lookup: CDR1 SGHNT, CDR2 YENEEA. The CDR3 runs to 16 residues. Repertoires were generated with immunoSEQ multiplex PCR, while TCRdb's copy carries only in-frame clones and drops some. In the table there are 1 million to 1.2 million clones, 60% to 80% of which are singletons. As to this clone: Its antigen is not known. A read error is possible here, since a much larger clone lies one base away.

Regarding the study as a whole: For sorted subsets, rarefaction showed incomplete sequencing despite large depth.

This rearrangement joins TRBV11-3 to TRBJ2-4, with D possibly TRBD1 on 5 matching bases. This TCR derives from a man aged 18 to 30 in good health. Some clones in this sample may be carry-over from other donors' samples. The sample consisted of memory CD4+ T cells from PBMCs. The subset denotes: CD45RA-negative fraction. The CDR3 nucleotides are TGTGCCAGCAGCTTAGGGGCAGGGCTAGCCAAAAACATTCAGTACTTC. Amino acid sequence: CASSLGAGLAKNIQYF.